This T cell receptor beta chain was retrieved from a study of T cell responses to AZD1222 COVID-19 vaccine. For the study at large: Second doses were pooled across both intervals (about 4 or about 12 weeks).

Findings and limits, study-wide: Mostly white British, mostly female donors; authors suggested clonal diversity may be underestimated. Only a handful of people who got AZD1222 tested seropositive at baseline.

Comment on this clone: Its antigen is as yet unknown.

The table came from immunoSEQ multiplex PCR; TCRdb's copy has only in-frame clones and leaves some out. This sample has about 130,000 clones, with 80% to 90% found just once. Germline CDR1 WSHSY, CDR2 SAAADI. J lost 5 bases, V lost 8 bases, and 11 bases had no gene match. CDR3 length equals 15 residues. Here the sequenced sample was peripheral blood, taken on day 0 of AZD1222 vaccination. This chain joins TRBV10-2 and TRBJ2-1; TRBD1 matches 8 bases. The TCR originated in an adult in good health. CDR3 amino acids: CASFRTGSYDNEQFF. The CDR3 DNA reads as TGCGCCAGCTTTCGGACAGGGAGTTACGACAATGAGCAGTTCTTC.